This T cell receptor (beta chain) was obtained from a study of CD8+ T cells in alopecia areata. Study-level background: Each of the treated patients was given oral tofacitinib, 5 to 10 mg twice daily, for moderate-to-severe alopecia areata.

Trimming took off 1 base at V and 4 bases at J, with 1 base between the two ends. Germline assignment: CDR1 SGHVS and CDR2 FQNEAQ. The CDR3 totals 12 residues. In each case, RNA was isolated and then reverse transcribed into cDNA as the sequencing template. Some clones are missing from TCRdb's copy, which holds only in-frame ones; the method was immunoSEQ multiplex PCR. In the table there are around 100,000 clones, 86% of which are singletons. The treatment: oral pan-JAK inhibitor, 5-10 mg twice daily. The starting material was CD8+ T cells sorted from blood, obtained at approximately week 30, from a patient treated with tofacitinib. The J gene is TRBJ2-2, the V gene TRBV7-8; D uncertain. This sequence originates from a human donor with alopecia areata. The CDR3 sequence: CASSLGTGELFF. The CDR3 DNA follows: TGTGCCAGCAGCTTAGGCACCGGGGAGCTGTTTTTT.